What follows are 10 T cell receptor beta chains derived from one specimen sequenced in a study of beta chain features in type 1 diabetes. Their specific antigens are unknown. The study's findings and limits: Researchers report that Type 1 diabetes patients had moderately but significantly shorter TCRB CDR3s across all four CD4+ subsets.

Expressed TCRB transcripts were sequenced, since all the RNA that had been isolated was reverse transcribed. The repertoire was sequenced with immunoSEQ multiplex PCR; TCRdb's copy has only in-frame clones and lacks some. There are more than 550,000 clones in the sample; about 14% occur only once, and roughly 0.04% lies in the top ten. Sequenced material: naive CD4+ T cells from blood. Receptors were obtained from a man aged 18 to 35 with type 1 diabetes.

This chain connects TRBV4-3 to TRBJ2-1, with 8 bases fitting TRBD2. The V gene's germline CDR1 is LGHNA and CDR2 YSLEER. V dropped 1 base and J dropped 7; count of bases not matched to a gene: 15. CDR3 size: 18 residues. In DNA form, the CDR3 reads TGCGCCAGCAGCCAAGTATCCCCTTCGGGGGGGAGGAGGAATGAGCAGTTCTTC. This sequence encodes CASSQVSPSGGRRNEQFF.

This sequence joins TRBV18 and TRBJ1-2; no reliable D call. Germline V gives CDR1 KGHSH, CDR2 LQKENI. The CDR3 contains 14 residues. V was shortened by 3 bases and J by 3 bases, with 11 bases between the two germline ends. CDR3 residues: CASSPNMVDYGYTF. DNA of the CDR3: TGTGCCAGCTCACCGAATATGGTGGACTATGGCTACACCTTC. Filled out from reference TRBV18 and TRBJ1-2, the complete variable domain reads NAGVMQNPRHLVRRRGQEARLRCSPMKGHSHVYWYRQLPEEGLKFMVYLQKENIIDESGMPKERFSAEFPKEGPSILRIQQVVRGDSAAYFCASSPNMVDYGYTFGSGTRLTVV.

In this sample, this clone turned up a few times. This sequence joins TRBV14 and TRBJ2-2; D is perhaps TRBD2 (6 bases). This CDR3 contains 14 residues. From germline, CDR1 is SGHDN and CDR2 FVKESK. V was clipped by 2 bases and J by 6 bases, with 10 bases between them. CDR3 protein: CASSQRGGSGELFF. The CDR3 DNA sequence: TGTGCCAGCAGCCAAAGAGGAGGGTCCGGGGAGCTGTTTTTT.

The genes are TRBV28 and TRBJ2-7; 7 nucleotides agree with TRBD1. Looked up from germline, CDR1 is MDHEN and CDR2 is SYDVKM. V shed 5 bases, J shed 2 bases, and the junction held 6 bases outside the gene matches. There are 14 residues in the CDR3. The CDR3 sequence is CASSLDRAAYEQYF. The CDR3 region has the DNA TGTGCCAGCAGTCTTGACAGGGCCGCCTACGAGCAGTACTTC. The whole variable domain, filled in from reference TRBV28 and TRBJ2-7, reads DVKVTQSSRYLVKRTGEKVFLECVQDMDHENMFWYRQDPGLGLRLIYFSYDVKMKEKGDIPEGYSVSREKKERFSLILESASTNQTSMYLCASSLDRAAYEQYFGPGTRLTVT.

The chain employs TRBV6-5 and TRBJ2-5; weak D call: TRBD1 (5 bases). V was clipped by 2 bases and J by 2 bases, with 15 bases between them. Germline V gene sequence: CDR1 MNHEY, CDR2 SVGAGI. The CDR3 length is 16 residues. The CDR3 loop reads CASSYPTVTAQETQYF. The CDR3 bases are TGTGCCAGCAGTTACCCAACTGTGACAGCGCAAGAGACCCAGTACTTC.

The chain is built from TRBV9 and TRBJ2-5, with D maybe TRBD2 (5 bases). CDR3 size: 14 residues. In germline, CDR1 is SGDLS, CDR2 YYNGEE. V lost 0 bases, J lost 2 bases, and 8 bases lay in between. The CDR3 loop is CASSVGTRQETQYF. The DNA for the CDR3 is TGTGCCAGCAGCGTAGGTACTAGGCAAGAGACCCAGTACTTC.

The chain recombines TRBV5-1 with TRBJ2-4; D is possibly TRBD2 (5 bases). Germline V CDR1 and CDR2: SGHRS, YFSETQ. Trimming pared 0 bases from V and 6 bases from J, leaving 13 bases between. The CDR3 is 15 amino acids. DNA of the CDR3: TGCGCCAGCAGCTTGGTAGGTAGGGAGTCAAACATTCAGTACTTC. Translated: CASSLVGRESNIQYF.

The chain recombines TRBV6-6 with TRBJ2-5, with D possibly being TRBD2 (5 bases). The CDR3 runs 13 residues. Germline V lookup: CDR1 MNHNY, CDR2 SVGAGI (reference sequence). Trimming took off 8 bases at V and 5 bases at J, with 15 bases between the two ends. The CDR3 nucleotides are TGTGCCAGCCAGCCGAGGGCACACGAGACCCAGTACTTC. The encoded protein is CASQPRAHETQYF.

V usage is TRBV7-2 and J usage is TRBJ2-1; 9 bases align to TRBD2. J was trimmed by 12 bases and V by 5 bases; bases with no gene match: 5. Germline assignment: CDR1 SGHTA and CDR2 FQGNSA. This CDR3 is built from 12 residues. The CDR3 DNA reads TGTGCCAGCAGCCCCCCTAGCGGGACGCAGTTCTTC. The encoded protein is CASSPPSGTQFF.

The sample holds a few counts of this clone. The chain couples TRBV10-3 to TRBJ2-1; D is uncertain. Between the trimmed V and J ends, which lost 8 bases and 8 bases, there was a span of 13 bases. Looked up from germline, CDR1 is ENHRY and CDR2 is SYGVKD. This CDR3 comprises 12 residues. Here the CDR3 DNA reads TGTGCCATCGGTATCCCCGCCGATGAGCAGTTCTTC. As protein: CAIGIPADEQFF.